This T cell receptor beta chain was profiled in a study of blood T cell repertoires in COVID-19. The data were produced by immunoSEQ multiplex PCR, yet TCRdb's version contains in-frame clones alone and is incomplete. The data contain approximately 170,000 clones, about nine tenths of them singletons. Germline V lookup: CDR1 LGHNA, CDR2 YNFKEQ. The trim removed 3 bases at V and 7 bases at J, leaving 8 bases unmatched. CDR3 length equals 16 residues. The clonotype comes from a woman aged 70-85 years with acute or convalescent COVID-19. The J gene is TRBJ2-2, the V gene TRBV4-2; 10 positions match TRBD1. Sequenced: peripheral blood. The CDR3 sequence is CASSQTGGYEGGELFF. CDR3 coding DNA: TGTGCCAGCAGCCAGACAGGGGGCTATGAGGGCGGGGAGCTGTTTTTT.